These 30 T cell receptor beta chains came from one sample sequenced in a study of Graves' ophthalmopathy and Graves' hyperthyroidism. RNA transcripts served as template for amplifying TCR beta CDR3 sequences. The first round was an RT-PCR with HTBI primers, and the second round was a multiplex PCR. TCRdb ran MiXCR on the multiplex PCR reads and lists one entry per CDR3 protein. The data show 200,000 to 250,000 distinct CDR3 sequences, with 45% seen just once and more than 45% held by the top ten. Sequenced sample: peripheral blood. Receptor source: an adult man with Graves' ophthalmopathy.

The V call is TRBV7-8, the J call TRBJ1-4; TRBD1 aligns across 7 bases. The J segment lost 7 bases and the V segment lost 6 bases, leaving 14 bases of the junction unmatched. Per germline, CDR1 SGHVS and CDR2 FQNEAQ. This CDR3 spans 16 amino acids. The CDR3: CASSSHGTVAGEKLFF. The CDR3 DNA reads TGTGCCAGCAGTTCCCACGGGACAGTAGCGGGTGAAAAACTGTTTTTT.

The gene calls are TRBV6-2 or TRBV6-3 and TRBJ2-7, with a weak D call TRBD1 (5 bases). This CDR3 is 11 amino acids long. From germline, CDR1 is MNHEY and CDR2 SVGEGT. V shed 6 bases and J shed 6 bases, with 9 bases lying between them. The CDR3 sequence: CASREQGEQYF. CDR3 sequence (DNA): TGTGCCAGCAGGGAGCAGGGCGAGCAGTACTTC.

The rearrangement links TRBV29-1 to TRBJ1-2; D perhaps matches TRBD1 (6 bases). Germline CDR1 SQVTM, CDR2 ANQGSEA. The CDR3 runs 13 residues. CDR3 protein: CSFPPGAGYGYTF. Here the CDR3 DNA reads TGCAGTTTTCCGCCGGGGGCAGGCTATGGCTACACCTTC.

This clonotype was observed a handful of times. V and J are TRBV12-3 or TRBV12-4 and TRBJ2-5; 10 positions agree with TRBD1. This CDR3 has 14 residues. V shed 5 bases and J 5 bases; nucleotides not matched to a gene: 5. CDR3 DNA: TGTGCCAGCAGTGGCGACAGGGGGCCGGAGACCCAGTACTTC. As protein: CASSGDRGPETQYF.

Note on this clonotype: Germline is not matched at one junction end, which may reflect a read error. V is TRBV10-3 and J is TRBJ1-4, with a weak D call TRBD1 (5 bases). Germline CDR1 is ENHRY and CDR2 is SYGVKD. This CDR3 spans 15 amino acids. The CDR3 reads CASSYRPGQNEKLFF. CDR3 DNA sequence: TGTGCCAGCAGTTACAGGCCAGGCCAAAATGAAAAACTGTTTTTT.

This chain joins TRBV9 and TRBJ2-7; D gene uncertain. Trimming removed 5 bases from V and 4 bases from J, with 10 bases in between. This CDR3 has 12 amino acids. Germline V gene lookup returns CDR1 SGDLS and CDR2 YYNGEE. The CDR3 DNA reads TGTGCCAGCAGTTTGATGTGGTACGAGCAGTACTTC. This translates into CASSLMWYEQYF. Combining the CDR3 with reference TRBV9 and TRBJ2-7 gives the whole variable domain DSGVTQTPKHLITATGQRVTLRCSPRSGDLSVYWYQQSLDQGLQFLIQYYNGEERAKGNILERFSAQQFPDLHSELNLSSLELGDSALYFCASSLMWYEQYFGPGTRLTVT.

The chain links TRBV20-1 to TRBJ2-7; 13 nucleotides agree with TRBD2. The DNA matches TRBJ2-1 better at its end, which makes the J call doubtful. The germline V gene encodes CDR1 DFQATT and CDR2 SNEGSKA (reference sequence). The CDR3 runs to 15 residues. The CDR3 DNA follows: TGCAGTGCACCTACGAGGACTAGCGGGAGTTTGGAGCAGTTCTTC. Encoded protein: CSAPTRTSGSLEQFF.

The chain employs TRBV10-3 and TRBJ2-3; TRBD2 is a possible D gene (5 bases). Germline V CDR1 and CDR2: ENHRY, SYGVKD. The V and J ends lost 0 bases and 4 bases respectively, with 11 bases between them. CDR3 length: 15 amino acids. The CDR3: CAISESKVASDTQYF. The DNA for the CDR3 is TGTGCCATCAGTGAGTCGAAGGTAGCGTCAGATACGCAGTATTTT.

CDR3 sequence: CASSPDRTHSPLHF. The DNA for the CDR3 is TGCGCCAGCAGCCCGGACAGGACCCATTCACCCCTCCACTTT. J is TRBJ1-6 and V is TRBV5-1, with 7 bases that match TRBD1. The CDR3 is 14 residues long. Germline trimming cut 4 bases from V and 8 bases from J; bases unmatched to any gene: 6. Germline assignment: CDR1 SGHRS and CDR2 YFSETQ. Full variable domain (outside the CDR3, taken from reference TRBV5-1 and TRBJ1-6): KAGVTQTPRYLIKTRGQQVTLSCSPISGHRSVSWYQQTPGQGLQFLFEYFSETQRNKGNFPGRFSGRQFSNSRSEMNVSTLELGDSALYLCASSPDRTHSPLHFGNGTRLTVT.

This chain connects TRBV20-1 to TRBJ2-5; D may be TRBD1 (5 bases). The CDR3 contains 16 residues. In germline, CDR1 is DFQATT, CDR2 SNEGSKA (reference sequence). Trimming took 6 bases from V and 4 from J, leaving 24 bases between them. The CDR3 nucleotides are TGCAGTGCCCAAACCATCCGCATCAGGGTGGGAGAGACCCAGTACTTC. It specifies CSAQTIRIRVGETQYF.

The chain carries TRBV7-9 and TRBJ2-5, with 7 bases identical to TRBD1. Germline CDR1 reads SEHNR; CDR2 reads FQNEAQ (reference sequence). Trimming at V came to 2 bases and at J to 4 bases, leaving 7 bases not matched to a gene. The CDR3 covers 15 residues. The CDR3: CASSLLGTARETQYF. CDR3 DNA: TGTGCCAGCAGCTTACTAGGGACAGCCCGAGAGACCCAGTACTTC.

At least ten counts were recorded for this clonotype. This chain uses TRBV7-9 with TRBJ2-7; 9 bases agree with TRBD1. The CDR3 is 14 amino acids. The V segment lost 5 bases and the J segment 5 bases; nucleotides outside the gene matches: 7. CDR1 SEHNR and CDR2 FQNEAQ come from the germline V gene (reference sequence). The DNA of the CDR3 is TGTGCCAGCAGCCTTGACAGGGGGATACACGAGCAGTACTTC. Its protein is CASSLDRGIHEQYF. The whole variable domain, remainder taken from reference TRBV7-9 and TRBJ2-7, is DTGVSQNPRHKITKRGQNVTFRCDPISEHNRLYWYRQTLGQGPEFLTYFQNEAQLEKSRLLSDRFSAERPKGSFSTLEIQRTEQGDSAMYLCASSLDRGIHEQYFGPGTRLTVT.

This clonotype was seen a few times. The genes are TRBV4-2 and TRBJ2-7; 13 bases line up with TRBD2. Per the germline V gene, CDR1 is LGHNA and CDR2 is YNFKEQ. V shed 4 bases, J shed 5 bases, and the junction held 8 bases outside the gene matches. The CDR3 is made up of 16 amino acids. In DNA, the CDR3 is TGTGCCAGCAGCCGTACTAGCGGGAGGGTCTGGGACGAGCAGTACTTC. Translating it yields CASSRTSGRVWDEQYF.

This chain links TRBV29-1 with TRBJ2-7, with TRBD2 identical over 11 bases. The germline V gene encodes CDR1 SQVTM and CDR2 ANQGSEA. This CDR3 has 15 residues. Trimming cost V 5 bases and J 2 bases; bases outside gene matches: 8. CDR3 DNA sequence: TGCAGCGTTACAGGACTAGCGGGCAACCCCTACGAGCAGTACTTC. Amino acids: CSVTGLAGNPYEQYF.

This clonotype has only a few counts. Its ends do not fully match the called genes, so a read error is possible. The J gene is TRBJ2-6, the V gene TRBV11-3, with unresolved D. Germline V gene sequence: CDR1 SGHNT, CDR2 YENEEA. The CDR3 is 16 amino acids. The CDR3 here is CASSLAGSAGANVLTF. CDR3 nucleotide sequence: TGCGCCAGCAGCTTGGCCGGGTCAGCTGGGGCCAACGTCCTGACTTTC.

This clonotype has a handful of counts. The V call is TRBV5-1, the J call TRBJ1-2, with 10 nucleotides matching TRBD1. CDR3 size: 15 residues. Germline assignment: CDR1 SGHRS and CDR2 YFSETQ. J was trimmed by 5 bases and V by 0 bases; bases with no gene match: 4. Here the CDR3 DNA reads TGCGCCAGCAGCTTGGGGGACAGGGGTCCATATGGCTACACCTTC. It codes for CASSLGDRGPYGYTF. Using reference TRBV5-1 and TRBJ1-2 for the parts outside the CDR3, the full variable domain is KAGVTQTPRYLIKTRGQQVTLSCSPISGHRSVSWYQQTPGQGLQFLFEYFSETQRNKGNFPGRFSGRQFSNSRSEMNVSTLELGDSALYLCASSLGDRGPYGYTFGSGTRLTVV.

The chain couples TRBV10-3 to TRBJ2-5, with a tentative D call TRBD2 (7 bases). Germline CDR1 is ENHRY and CDR2 is SYGVKD. CDR3 length equals 12 residues. Trimming shortened V by 8 bases and J by 5 bases, and 12 bases separated the two germline ends. The CDR3 coding sequence is TGTGCCATCGCGGGGGCGTGGGAGACCCAGTACTTC. Translation gives CAIAGAWETQYF.

Points on this clonotype: At one end, the junction sequence differs from germline, possibly due to a read error. The chain carries TRBV15 and TRBJ1-1; 7 positions match TRBD1. The CDR3 consists of 14 residues. Germline CDR1 and CDR2: LNHNV and YYDKDF (reference sequence). The DNA for the CDR3 is TGTGCCACCAGCATCGGGACAGAGAACACTGAAGCTTCCTTT. This codes for CATSIGTENTEASF.

J is TRBJ1-2 and V is TRBV19; possibly TRBD1 for D (5 bases). This CDR3 has 15 amino acids. V gave up 3 bases and J gave up 4 bases, with 15 bases separating them. Germline CDR1 LNHDA, CDR2 SQIVND (reference sequence). CDR3 protein: CASSIPTGRFYGYTF. DNA of the CDR3: TGTGCCAGTAGTATCCCTACAGGCCGCTTCTATGGCTACACCTTC.

Note on this clonotype: A much larger clone differs by one base, so this may be a read error. J is TRBJ1-6 and V is TRBV7-9; D ambiguous. The CDR3 sequence is 14 residues long. Deletions cut 5 bases from V and 6 bases from J, with 11 bases between. CDR1 and CDR2 (germline): SEHNR, FQNEAQ (reference sequence). CDR3 region: CASSADGCNSPLHF. As DNA, the CDR3 is TGTGCCAGCAGCGCCGACGGGTGTAATTCACCCCTCCACTTT.

This clonotype showed up just once. This sequence joins TRBV7-9 and TRBJ1-4, with unresolved D. Trimming pared 4 bases from V and 2 bases from J, leaving 20 bases between. Germline V CDR1 and CDR2: SEHNR, FQNEAQ (reference sequence). This CDR3 region has 18 residues. The CDR3 spells CASSSVVVPRGTNEKLFF. CDR3 sequence (DNA): TGTGCCAGCAGCTCGGTCGTCGTCCCGAGAGGTACTAATGAAAAACTGTTTTTT. Variable domain in full (rest from reference TRBV7-9 and TRBJ1-4): DTGVSQNPRHKITKRGQNVTFRCDPISEHNRLYWYRQTLGQGPEFLTYFQNEAQLEKSRLLSDRFSAERPKGSFSTLEIQRTEQGDSAMYLCASSSVVVPRGTNEKLFFGSGTQLSVL.

This chain connects TRBV6-5 to TRBJ2-2, with unresolved D. This CDR3 spans 14 amino acids. Germline V lookup: CDR1 MNHEY, CDR2 SVGAGI. V lost 2 bases to trimming and J lost 6 bases, with 10 bases between them. This chain's CDR3 is CASSYAHWAGELFF. The CDR3 nucleotides read TGTGCCAGCAGTTACGCGCACTGGGCCGGGGAGCTGTTTTTT.

This chain joins TRBV5-1 and TRBJ1-2; possible D gene TRBD1, 6 bases. With 4 bases removed from V and 5 bases from J, the gap between germline ends came to 18 bases. Germline CDR1 reads SGHRS; CDR2 reads YFSETQ. CDR3 length: 15 amino acids. Here the CDR3 reads CASSLLGQSSYGYTF. CDR3 nucleotide sequence: TGCGCCAGCAGCCTGTTAGGACAGTCTTCATATGGCTACACCTTC.

This clonotype was counted a few times. J is TRBJ1-1 and V is TRBV7-9; D unclear. V lost 4 bases and J 5 bases, leaving 8 bases between the germline ends. Germline assignment: CDR1 SEHNR and CDR2 FQNEAQ (reference sequence). The CDR3 runs to 12 residues. CDR3 nucleotide sequence: TGTGCCAGCAGCTCCGGTCTTACTGAAGCTTTCTTT. This translates into CASSSGLTEAFF.

In this sample, this clonotype turned up many times. The V and J genes are TRBV2 and TRBJ1-5; a possible D gene is TRBD1 (6 bases). There are 13 residues in the CDR3. From germline, CDR1 is SNHLY and CDR2 FYNNEI. V was pared by 8 bases and J by 6 bases, with 14 bases between. CDR3 bases: TGTGCCAGCCAGACAGGCGTCGGTCAGCCCCAGCATTTT. Its translation: CASQTGVGQPQHF.

The chain has TRBV28 and TRBJ2-5; 7 bases fit TRBD2. Germline V gene lookup returns CDR1 MDHEN and CDR2 SYDVKM. V lost 3 bases, J lost 1 base, and 5 bases stayed unmatched. The CDR3 is 15 amino acids. CDR3 bases: TGTGCCAGCAGTTTCCCGCGGGAGACCCAAGAGACCCAGTACTTC. Amino acids: CASSFPRETQETQYF. Full variable domain (missing parts from reference TRBV28 and TRBJ2-5): DVKVTQSSRYLVKRTGEKVFLECVQDMDHENMFWYRQDPGLGLRLIYFSYDVKMKEKGDIPEGYSVSREKKERFSLILESASTNQTSMYLCASSFPRETQETQYFGPGTRLLVL.

CDR3 sequence reads: CASSLRGQGVYEQYF. The CDR3 nucleotides read TGTGCCAGCAGCTTACGAGGACAGGGCGTCTACGAGCAGTACTTC. The chain couples TRBV7-2 to TRBJ2-7; the match to TRBD1 covers 8 bases. The CDR3 covers 15 residues. The junction had 6 bases not matched to a gene; V was cut back by 2 bases and J by 3 bases. Looked up from germline, CDR1 is SGHTA and CDR2 is FQGNSA.

The chain joins TRBV19 to TRBJ1-1; D not certain. This CDR3 is built from 15 residues. Trimming removed 6 bases at V and 5 bases at J, with 19 bases between. Looked up from germline, CDR1 is LNHDA and CDR2 is SQIVND (reference sequence). The CDR3 reads CASSELGGQETEAFF. The CDR3 nucleotides are TGTGCCAGTAGCGAACTTGGAGGCCAGGAAACTGAAGCTTTCTTT.

CDR3 nucleotides: TGCAGCGTTGAGGTCCGGGCAGGAAACACCATATATTTT. Its protein product is CSVEVRAGNTIYF. The chain carries TRBV29-1 and TRBJ1-3; D is ambiguous. Germline lookup yields CDR1 SQVTM and CDR2 ANQGSEA. The V end lost 3 bases, the J end lost 4 bases, and 10 bases lay between the germline ends. The CDR3 loop spans 13 amino acids. The full variable domain, its missing parts supplied by reference TRBV29-1 and TRBJ1-3, is SAVISQKPSRDICQRGTSLTIQCQVDSQVTMMFWYRQQPGQSLTLIATANQGSEATYESGFVIDKFPISRPNLTFSTLTVSNMSPEDSSIYLCSVEVRAGNTIYFGEGSWLTVV.

The chain carries TRBV2 and TRBJ1-1; D is ambiguous. This CDR3 has 13 residues. Germline V lookup: CDR1 SNHLY, CDR2 FYNNEI. V was shortened by 3 bases and J by 4 bases, with 9 bases between the two germline ends. In nucleotides, the CDR3 is TGTGCCAGCAGTGAGGAGGGATTCACTGAAGCTTTCTTT. Its protein product is CASSEEGFTEAFF.